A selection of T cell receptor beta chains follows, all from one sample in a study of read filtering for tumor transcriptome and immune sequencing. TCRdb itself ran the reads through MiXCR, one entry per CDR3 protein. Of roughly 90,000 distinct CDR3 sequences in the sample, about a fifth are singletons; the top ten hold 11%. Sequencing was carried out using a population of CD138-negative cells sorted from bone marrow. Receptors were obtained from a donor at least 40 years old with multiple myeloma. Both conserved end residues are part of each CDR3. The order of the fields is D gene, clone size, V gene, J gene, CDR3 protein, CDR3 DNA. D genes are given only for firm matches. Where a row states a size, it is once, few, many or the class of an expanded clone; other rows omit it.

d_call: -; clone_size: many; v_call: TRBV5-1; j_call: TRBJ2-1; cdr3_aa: CASSGPTGNEQFF; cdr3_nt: TGCGCCAGCTCGGGGCCCACAGGAAATGAGCAGTTCTTC
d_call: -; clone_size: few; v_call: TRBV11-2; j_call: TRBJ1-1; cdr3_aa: CASSLGLMNPEVFF; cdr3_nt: TGTGCCAGCAGCTTGGGACTGATGAACCCTGAAGTTTTCTTT
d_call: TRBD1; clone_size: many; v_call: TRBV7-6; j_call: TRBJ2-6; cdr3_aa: CASSLSGTGVSGANVLTF; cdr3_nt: TGTGCCAGCAGCTTATCCGGGACAGGGGTCTCTGGGGCCAACGTCCTGACTTTC
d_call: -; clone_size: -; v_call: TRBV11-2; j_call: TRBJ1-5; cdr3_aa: CASSLSPVQPQHF; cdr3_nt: TGTGCCAGCAGCTTGAGCCCAGTGCAGCCCCAGCATTTT
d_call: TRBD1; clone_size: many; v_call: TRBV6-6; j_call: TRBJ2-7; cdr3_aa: CASKHGAGGQEQYF; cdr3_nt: TGTGCCAGCAAGCACGGCGCAGGGGGCCAAGAGCAGTACTTC
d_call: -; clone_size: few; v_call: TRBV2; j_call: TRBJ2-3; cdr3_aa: CASSAYRGTDTQYF; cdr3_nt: TGTGCCAGCAGTGCGTATCGGGGCACAGATACGCAGTATTTT
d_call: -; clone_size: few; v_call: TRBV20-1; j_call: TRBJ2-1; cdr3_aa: CSASSETSYNEQFF; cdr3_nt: TGCAGTGCCTCGAGCGAAACTTCCTACAATGAGCAGTTCTTC
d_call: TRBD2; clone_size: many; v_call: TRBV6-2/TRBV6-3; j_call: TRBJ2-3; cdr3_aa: CASSYRGGGRTDTQYF; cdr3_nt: TGTGCCAGCAGTTACCGCGGCGGGGGGCGCACAGATACGCAGTATTTT
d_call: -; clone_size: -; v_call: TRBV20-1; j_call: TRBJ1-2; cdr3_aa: CSARDSEGGYGYTF; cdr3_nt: TGCAGTGCTAGAGATTCAGAGGGAGGCTATGGCTACACCTTC
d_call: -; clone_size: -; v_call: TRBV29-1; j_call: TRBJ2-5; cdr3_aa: CSVVSREETQYF; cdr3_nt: TGCAGCGTTGTAAGTAGAGAAGAGACCCAGTACTTC
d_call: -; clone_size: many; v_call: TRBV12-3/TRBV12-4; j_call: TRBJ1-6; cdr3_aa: CASSFGHRTNSPLHF; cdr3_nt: TGTGCCAGCAGTTTTGGACACAGGACCAATTCACCCCTCCACTTT
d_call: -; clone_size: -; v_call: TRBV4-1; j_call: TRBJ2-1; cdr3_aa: CASSQALNNEQFF; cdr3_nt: TGCGCCAGCAGCCAAGCTCTTAACAATGAGCAGTTCTTC
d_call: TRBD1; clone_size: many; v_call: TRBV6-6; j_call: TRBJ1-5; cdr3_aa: CATRQGGQPQHF; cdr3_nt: TGTGCCACCAGACAGGGAGGTCAGCCCCAGCATTTT
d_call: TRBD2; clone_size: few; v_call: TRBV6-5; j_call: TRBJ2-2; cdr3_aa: CASSKLAGRNTGELFF; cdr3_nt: TGTGCCAGCAGTAAATTAGCGGGTAGGAACACCGGGGAGCTGTTTTTT
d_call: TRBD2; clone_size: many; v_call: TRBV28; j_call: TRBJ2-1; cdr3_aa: CASSSWTSGYNEQFF; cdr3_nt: TGTGCCAGCAGTTCTTGGACTAGCGGGTACAATGAGCAGTTCTTC
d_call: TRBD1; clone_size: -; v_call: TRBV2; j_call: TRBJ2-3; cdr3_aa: CASNSGTGGTDTQYF; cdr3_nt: TGTGCCAGCAACAGCGGGACAGGGGGCACAGATACGCAGTATTTT
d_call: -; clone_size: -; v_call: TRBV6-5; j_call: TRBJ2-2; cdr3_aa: CASRAEWRGKRTGELFF; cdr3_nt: TGTGCCAGCCGGGCAGAATGGAGGGGGAAACGGACCGGGGAGCTGTTTTTT
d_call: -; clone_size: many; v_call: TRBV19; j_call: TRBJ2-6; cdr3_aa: CASTAGANVLTF; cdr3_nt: TGTGCCAGTACAGCTGGGGCCAACGTCCTGACTTTC
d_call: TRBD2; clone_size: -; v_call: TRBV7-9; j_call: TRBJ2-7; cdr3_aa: CASSFPTGGRYEQYF; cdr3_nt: TGTGCCAGCAGCTTTCCGACGGGGGGGAGATACGAGCAGTACTTC
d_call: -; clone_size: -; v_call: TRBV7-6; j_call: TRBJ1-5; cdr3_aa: CASSLGPGRSNQPQHF; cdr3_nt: TGTGCCAGCAGCCTGGGCCCGGGAAGGAGCAATCAGCCCCAGCATTTT
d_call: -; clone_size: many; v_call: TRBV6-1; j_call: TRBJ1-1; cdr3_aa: CASSYSTVITEAFF; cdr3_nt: TGTGCCAGCAGTTACTCAACAGTGATAACTGAAGCTTTCTTT
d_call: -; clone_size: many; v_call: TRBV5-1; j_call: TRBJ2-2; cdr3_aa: CASSFFGTGELFF; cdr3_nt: TGCGCCAGCAGCTTTTTTGGCACCGGGGAGCTGTTTTTT
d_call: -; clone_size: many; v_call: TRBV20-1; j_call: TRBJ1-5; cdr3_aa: CSASQGLGNQPQHF; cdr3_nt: TGCAGTGCTAGCCAGGGGTTAGGCAATCAGCCCCAGCATTTT
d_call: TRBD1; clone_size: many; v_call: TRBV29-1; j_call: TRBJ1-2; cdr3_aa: CSVVDRGRGYTF; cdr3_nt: TGCAGCGTTGTGGACAGGGGGCGCGGCTACACCTTC
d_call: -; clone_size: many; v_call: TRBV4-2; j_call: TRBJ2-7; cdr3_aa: CASSQWAARNEQYF; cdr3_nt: TGTGCCAGCAGCCAATGGGCCGCTCGGAACGAGCAGTACTTC
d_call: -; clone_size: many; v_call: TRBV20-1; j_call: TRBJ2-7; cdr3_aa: CSARKTVSGEQYF; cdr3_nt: TGCAGTGCTAGGAAGACTGTGAGTGGCGAGCAGTACTTC
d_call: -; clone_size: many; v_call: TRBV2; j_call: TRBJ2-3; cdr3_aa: CASSERPADTQYF; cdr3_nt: TGTGCCAGCAGTGAAAGGCCCGCAGATACGCAGTATTTT
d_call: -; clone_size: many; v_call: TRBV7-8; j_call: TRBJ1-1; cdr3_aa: CASSASRAILEAFF; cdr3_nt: TGTGCCAGCAGCGCCTCCAGGGCAATACTTGAAGCTTTCTTT
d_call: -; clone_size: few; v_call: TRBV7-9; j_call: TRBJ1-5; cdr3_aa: CASSLGHLGGRDQPQHF; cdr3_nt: TGTGCCAGCAGCTTAGGGCATCTAGGGGGGCGAGATCAGCCCCAGCATTTT
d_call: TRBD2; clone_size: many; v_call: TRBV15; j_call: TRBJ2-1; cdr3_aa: CATSRRPAGAGNEQFF; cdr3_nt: TGTGCCACCAGCAGACGCCCAGCGGGGGCGGGCAATGAGCAGTTCTTC
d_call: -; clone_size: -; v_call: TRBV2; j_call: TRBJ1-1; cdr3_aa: CASSEEMVSGEAFF; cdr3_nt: TGTGCCAGCAGTGAAGAGATGGTTTCGGGTGAAGCTTTCTTT
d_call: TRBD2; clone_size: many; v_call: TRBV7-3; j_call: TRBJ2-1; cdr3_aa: CASSPTLSSGANNEQFF; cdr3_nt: TGTGCCAGCAGCCCGACCCTCTCTAGCGGGGCCAACAATGAGCAGTTCTTC
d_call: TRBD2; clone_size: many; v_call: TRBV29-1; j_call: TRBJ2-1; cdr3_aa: CSVTSGGTSYNEQFF; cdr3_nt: TGCAGCGTTACTAGCGGGGGGACCTCCTACAATGAGCAGTTCTTC
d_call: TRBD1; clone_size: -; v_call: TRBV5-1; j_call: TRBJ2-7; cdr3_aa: CASSLEGAYSYEQYF; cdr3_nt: TGCGCCAGCAGCTTGGAGGGGGCCTACTCCTACGAGCAGTACTTC
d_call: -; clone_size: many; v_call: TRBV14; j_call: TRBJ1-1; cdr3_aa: CASSLDYRNTEAFF; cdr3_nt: TGTGCCAGCAGCCTGGACTACCGGAACACTGAAGCTTTCTTT
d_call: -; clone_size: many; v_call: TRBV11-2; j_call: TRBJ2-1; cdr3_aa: CASSFHTNEQFF; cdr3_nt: TGTGCCAGCAGCTTTCATACCAATGAGCAGTTCTTC
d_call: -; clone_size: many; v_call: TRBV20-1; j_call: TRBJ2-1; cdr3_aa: CSAREVVHNEQFF; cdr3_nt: TGCAGTGCTAGAGAAGTAGTCCACAATGAGCAGTTCTTC
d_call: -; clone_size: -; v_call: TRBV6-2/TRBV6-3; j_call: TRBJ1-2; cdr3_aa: CASSYSGSPHYGYTF; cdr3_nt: TGTGCCAGCAGTTACTCCGGTAGCCCTCACTATGGCTACACCTTC
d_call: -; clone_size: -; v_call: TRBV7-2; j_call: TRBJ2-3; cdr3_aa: CASSSKRGRLTDTQYF; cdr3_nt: TGTGCCAGCAGCTCAAAGAGGGGACGGCTCACAGATACGCAGTATTTT
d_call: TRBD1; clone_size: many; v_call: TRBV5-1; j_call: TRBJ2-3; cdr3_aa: CASSLDGTGRSDTQYF; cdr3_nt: TGCGCCAGCAGCTTGGATGGGACAGGGAGGTCAGATACGCAGTATTTT
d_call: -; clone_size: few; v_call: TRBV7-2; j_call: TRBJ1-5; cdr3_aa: CASSGRGSNQPQHF; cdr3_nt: TGTGCCAGCAGCGGGAGGGGAAGCAATCAGCCCCAGCATTTT
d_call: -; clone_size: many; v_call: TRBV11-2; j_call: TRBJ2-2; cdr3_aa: CASSRRLGTGELFF; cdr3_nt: TGTGCCAGCAGCAGGAGGCTTGGCACCGGGGAGCTGTTTTTT
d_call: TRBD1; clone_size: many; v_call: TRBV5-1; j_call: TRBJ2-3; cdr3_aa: CASGGGQLTDTQYF; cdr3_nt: TGCGCCAGCGGTGGGGGACAGCTCACAGATACGCAGTATTTT
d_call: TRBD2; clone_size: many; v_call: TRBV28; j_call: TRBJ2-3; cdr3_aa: CASSTSGGSTDTQYF; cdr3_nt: TGTGCCAGCAGTACAAGCGGGGGTAGCACAGATACGCAGTATTTT
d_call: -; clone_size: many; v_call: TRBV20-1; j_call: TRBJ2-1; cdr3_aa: CSAPEEGQSYNEQFF; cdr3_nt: TGCAGTGCCCCCGAGGAGGGACAGTCCTACAATGAGCAGTTCTTC
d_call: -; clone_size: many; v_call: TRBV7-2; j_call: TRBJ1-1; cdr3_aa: CASSLVVESEAFF; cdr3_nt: TGTGCCAGCAGCTTAGTTGTTGAGTCTGAAGCTTTCTTT
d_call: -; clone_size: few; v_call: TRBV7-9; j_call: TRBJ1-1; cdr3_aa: CASSSSGYTEAFF; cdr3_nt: TGTGCCAGCAGCAGCTCGGGGTACACTGAAGCTTTCTTT
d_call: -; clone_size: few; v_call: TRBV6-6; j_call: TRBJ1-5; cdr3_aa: CASSNGSNQPQHF; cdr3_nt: TGTGCCAGCAGTAATGGAAGCAATCAGCCCCAGCATTTT
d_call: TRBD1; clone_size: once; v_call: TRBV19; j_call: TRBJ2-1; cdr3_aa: CVSRQGSYNEQLF; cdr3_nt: TGTGTCAGTAGACAGGGTTCCTACAATGAGCAGCTCTTC
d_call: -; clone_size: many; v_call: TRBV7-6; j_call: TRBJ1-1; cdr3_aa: CASSLASYQMNTEAFF; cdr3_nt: TGTGCCAGCAGCTTAGCCAGCTATCAGATGAACACTGAAGCTTTCTTT
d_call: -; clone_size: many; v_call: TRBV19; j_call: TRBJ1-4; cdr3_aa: CASSTIGETGWDEKLFF; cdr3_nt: TGTGCCAGTAGTACGATCGGAGAGACAGGATGGGATGAAAAACTGTTTTTT
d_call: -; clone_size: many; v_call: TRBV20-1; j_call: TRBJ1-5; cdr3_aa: CSARVGGGSNQPQHF; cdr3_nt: TGCAGTGCTAGAGTAGGGGGGGGGAGCAATCAGCCCCAGCATTTT